These 22 T cell receptor beta chains were all obtained from the same sample, sequenced in a study of shared clonotypes between healthy human individuals. TCRdb's table, derived via immunoSEQ multiplex PCR, lists solely in-frame clones and lacks some. This sample yields some 2.1 million clones, of which 85% to 95% are seen a single time; about 0.13% belongs to the top ten. The sequenced sample was naive CD4+ T cells sorted from blood. Stated subset: CD45RA+ positively selected. Source of these receptors: a man younger than 35 in good health.

The V gene is TRBV7-9, the J gene TRBJ1-3, with D perhaps TRBD1 (5 bases). CDR1 and CDR2 from the germline V gene are SEHNR and FQNEAQ (reference sequence). Trimming removed 0 bases from V and 5 bases from J, with 11 bases in between. The CDR3 runs to 15 residues. CDR3 bases: TGTGCCAGCAGCTTAGCGGTGGGGCAGCGAAACACCATATATTTT. This gives the protein CASSLAVGQRNTIYF.

The chain combines TRBV6-5 with TRBJ2-3; D not resolved. Germline CDR1 reads MNHEY; CDR2 reads SVGAGI. This CDR3 has 13 amino acids. V lost 6 bases and J 5 bases, leaving 12 bases between the germline ends. In nucleotides, the CDR3 is TGTGCCAGCAGCCCGCTTCATGGAGATACGCAGTATTTT. This codes for CASSPLHGDTQYF.

The V gene is TRBV18, the J gene TRBJ2-5; D might be TRBD1 (6 bases). This CDR3 is built from 14 residues. Trimming removed 7 bases at V and 7 bases at J, with 19 bases between. Per the germline V gene, CDR1 is KGHSH and CDR2 is LQKENI. CDR3: CASLDQGKTWTQYF. The DNA for the CDR3 is TGTGCCAGCTTAGACCAGGGGAAAACGTGGACCCAGTACTTC.

The chain employs TRBV5-1 and TRBJ2-2; D remains unclear. In germline, CDR1 is SGHRS, CDR2 YFSETQ. The CDR3 has 14 amino acids. Trimming took 4 bases from V and 0 from J, leaving 7 bases between them. The CDR3 spells CASSHLANTGELFF. The CDR3 DNA reads as TGCGCCAGCAGCCATCTCGCGAACACCGGGGAGCTGTTTTTT. The full variable domain, completed using reference TRBV5-1 and TRBJ2-2, is KAGVTQTPRYLIKTRGQQVTLSCSPISGHRSVSWYQQTPGQGLQFLFEYFSETQRNKGNFPGRFSGRQFSNSRSEMNVSTLELGDSALYLCASSHLANTGELFFGEGSRLTVL.

The gene calls are TRBV30 and TRBJ2-7; D gene uncertain. The CDR3 is 12 residues long. Germline CDR1 and CDR2: GTSNPN and SVGIG (reference sequence). V lost 2 bases to trimming and J lost 6 bases, with 11 bases between them. In nucleotides, the CDR3 is TGTGCCTGGAGTCCAACCCGGGTCGAGCAGTACTTC. Translation gives CAWSPTRVEQYF.

This chain connects TRBV11-2 to TRBJ1-6; 7 bases line up with TRBD1. Unmatched junction bases numbered 10, after V lost 3 bases and J lost 14 bases. Germline-derived CDR1 and CDR2 are SGHAT and FQNNGV. The CDR3 extends over 14 amino acids. The CDR3 sequence: CASSFRDSDSALHF. In nucleotides, the CDR3 is TGTGCCAGCAGCTTCCGGGACAGCGATTCGGCCCTCCACTTT. Supplemented by reference TRBV11-2 and TRBJ1-6, the full variable domain reads EAGVAQSPRYKIIEKRQSVAFWCNPISGHATLYWYQQILGQGPKLLIQFQNNGVVDDSQLPKDRFSAERLKGVDSTLKIQPAKLEDSAVYLCASSFRDSDSALHFGNGTRLTVT.

The gene calls are TRBV5-1 and TRBJ2-1; 12 bases are a match to TRBD2. The length of the CDR3 is 17 residues. The germline V gene has CDR1 SGHRS and CDR2 YFSETQ. Unmatched junction bases numbered 8, after V lost 4 bases and J lost 3 bases. In DNA, the CDR3 is TGCGCCAGCAGCGACCTAGCGGGGGGGCTCCGCTACAATGAGCAGTTCTTC. Its protein product is CASSDLAGGLRYNEQFF.

This clone was seen a single time. J is TRBJ2-7 and V is TRBV30; D is perhaps TRBD2 (6 bases). CDR1 and CDR2 from the germline V gene are GTSNPN and SVGIG (reference sequence). V gave up 5 bases and J gave up 2 bases, with 16 bases separating them. The CDR3 extends over 14 amino acids. The CDR3: CAWQTSSIAYEQYF. DNA for the CDR3: TGTGCCTGGCAGACTAGTTCCATCGCCTACGAGCAGTACTTC. Complete variable domain (other parts from reference TRBV30 and TRBJ2-7): SQTIHQWPATLVQPVGSPLSLECTVEGTSNPNLYWYRQAAGRGLQLLFYSVGIGQISSEVPQNLSASRPQDRQFILSSKKLLLSDSGFYLCAWQTSSIAYEQYFGPGTRLTVT.

The count of this clone is one. The CDR3 bases are TGTGCCAGCAGGGAATTAGCGGGGGGTACCGGGGAGCTGTTTTTT. Its protein product is CASRELAGGTGELFF. The chain has TRBV5-4 and TRBJ2-2, with 10 bases fitting TRBD2. V gave up 5 bases and J gave up 5 bases; unmatched junction bases: 6. Germline V gene lookup returns CDR1 SGHNT and CDR2 YYREEE (reference sequence). This CDR3 has 15 residues. The full variable domain, completed using reference TRBV5-4 and TRBJ2-2, is ETGVTQSPTHLIKTRGQQVTLRCSSQSGHNTVSWYQQALGQGPQFIFQYYREEENGRGNFPPRFSGLQFPNYSSELNVNALELDDSALYLCASRELAGGTGELFFGEGSRLTVL.

This chain joins TRBV30 and TRBJ2-3; possibly TRBD2 for D (6 bases). V was shortened by 0 bases and J by 7 bases, with 17 bases between the two germline ends. Per germline, CDR1 GTSNPN and CDR2 SVGIG (reference sequence). The length of the CDR3 is 15 residues. The CDR3 here is CAWSVRGTPGYTQYF. DNA of the CDR3: TGTGCCTGGAGTGTACGGGGGACGCCGGGCTATACGCAGTATTTT.

The V and J genes are TRBV18 and TRBJ2-3; TRBD2 is a possible D gene (5 bases). CDR1 is KGHSH, CDR2 LQKENI, per germline. Trimming cost V 2 bases and J 4 bases, with 10 bases left between them. The CDR3 loop spans 14 amino acids. This CDR3 is CASSPTPDSDTQYF. The CDR3 region has the DNA TGTGCCAGCTCACCAACCCCGGACTCAGATACGCAGTATTTT.

The chain employs TRBV4-3 and TRBJ2-1; 13 nucleotides match TRBD2. The CDR3 is 16 amino acids. Germline-derived CDR1 and CDR2 are LGHNA and YSLEER. Losses at the gene ends were 3 bases for V and 5 bases for J; bases not matched to a gene: 4. CDR3 nucleotide sequence: TGCGCCAGCAGCCATCAAACTAGCGGGAGGGACAATGAGCAGTTCTTC. This codes for CASSHQTSGRDNEQFF.

The chain is built from TRBV9 and TRBJ2-3, with TRBD2 matching over 14 bases. Germline lookup yields CDR1 SGDLS and CDR2 YYNGEE. V shed 0 bases, J shed 6 bases, and the junction held 12 bases outside the gene matches. This CDR3 has 19 amino acids. The CDR3 nucleotides read TGTGCCAGCAGCGTAGGCGTCGTGGGGACTAGCGGGAGTGGTGATACGCAGTATTTT. Translating it yields CASSVGVVGTSGSGDTQYF.

This clone was seen just once. Other DNA variants within this sample encode the same CDR3. The rearrangement uses TRBV5-1 and TRBJ1-4; no clear D. The germline V and J ends were trimmed by 4 bases and 0 bases, with 4 bases remaining between them. Germline V gene data show CDR1 as SGHRS and CDR2 as YFSETQ. This CDR3 contains 13 residues. The CDR3: CASSPPTNEKLFF. The CDR3 DNA sequence: TGCGCCAGCAGCCCCCCAACTAATGAAAAACTGTTTTTT.

In this sample, this clone turned up once. V is TRBV2 and J is TRBJ2-7; D not resolved. Germline assignment: CDR1 SNHLY and CDR2 FYNNEI. This CDR3 has 12 residues. The germline V and J ends were trimmed by 5 bases and 1 base, with 6 bases remaining between them. CDR3 sequence: CASSFGSYEQYF. DNA of the CDR3: TGTGCCAGCAGTTTTGGGTCCTACGAGCAGTACTTC. The variable domain in full, with the rest retrieved from reference TRBV2 and TRBJ2-7, is EPEVTQTPSHQVTQMGQEVILRCVPISNHLYFYWYRQILGQKVEFLVSFYNNEISEKSEIFDDQFSVERPDGSNFTLKIRSTKLEDSAMYFCASSFGSYEQYFGPGTRLTVT.

This clone was recorded only once. The chain carries TRBV11-2 and TRBJ2-5; no clear D. There are 14 residues in the CDR3. CDR1 and CDR2 from the germline V gene are SGHAT and FQNNGV. Trimming removed 5 bases from V and 2 bases from J, with 12 bases in between. The CDR3 region has the DNA TGTGCCAGCAGCCGGTCGATGCAACAAGAGACCCAGTACTTC. Residues: CASSRSMQQETQYF. The full variable domain, completed using reference TRBV11-2 and TRBJ2-5, is EAGVAQSPRYKIIEKRQSVAFWCNPISGHATLYWYQQILGQGPKLLIQFQNNGVVDDSQLPKDRFSAERLKGVDSTLKIQPAKLEDSAVYLCASSRSMQQETQYFGPGTRLLVL.

The count of this clone is one. The same CDR3 arises from other DNA sequences in this sample as well. The chain carries TRBV5-1 and TRBJ2-7; D unclear. CDR3 length: 14 residues. Germline V gene sequence: CDR1 SGHRS, CDR2 YFSETQ. V lost 0 bases and J 3 bases, leaving 10 bases between the germline ends. The CDR3: CASSLEGSNYEQYF. The CDR3 bases are TGCGCCAGCAGCTTGGAAGGTAGCAACTACGAGCAGTACTTC.

The rearrangement uses TRBV19 and TRBJ2-7; possible D gene TRBD2, 5 bases. Trimming removed 5 bases at V and 1 base at J, with 12 bases between. Germline CDR1 LNHDA, CDR2 SQIVND (reference sequence). This CDR3 has 14 residues. The CDR3 coding sequence is TGTGCCAGTAGTCGGGAAAAGGGATCCTACGAGCAGTACTTC. Encoded protein: CASSREKGSYEQYF.

The J gene is TRBJ1-2, the V gene TRBV29-1, with a possible D match to TRBD1 (5 bases). Deletions cut 0 bases from V and 7 bases from J, with 12 bases between. This CDR3 region has 13 residues. Germline assignment: CDR1 SQVTM and CDR2 ANQGSEA. This chain's CDR3 is CSVEDRVGLGYTF. In DNA form, the CDR3 reads TGCAGCGTTGAAGACAGGGTTGGTCTTGGCTACACCTTC.

The chain carries TRBV29-1 and TRBJ2-2, with a possible D match to TRBD1 (5 bases). Trimming stripped 6 bases from V and 1 base from J, with 18 bases between. The CDR3 runs to 16 residues. The germline gives CDR1 SQVTM, CDR2 ANQGSEA. Here the CDR3 DNA reads TGCAGCGTCGCCGCCCAGGGTGTAGGGAACACCGGGGAGCTGTTTTTT. Translation: CSVAAQGVGNTGELFF.

The V and J genes are TRBV5-1 and TRBJ2-2; D is tentatively TRBD1 or TRBD2 (7 bases each). In germline, CDR1 is SGHRS, CDR2 YFSETQ. The CDR3 runs 14 residues. The V gene lost 6 bases and the J gene lost 7 bases, with 16 bases spanning the gap. This CDR3 reads CASTGQVAGGELFF. The CDR3 DNA is TGCGCCAGCACTGGACAGGTAGCGGGCGGGGAGCTGTTTTTT.

This clone came up once. The chain joins TRBV7-2 to TRBJ2-5; D is ambiguous. The end of the DNA fits TRBJ2-7 better, so the J call may be wrong. There are 14 residues in the CDR3. Germline V gene data show CDR1 as SGHTA and CDR2 as FQGNSA. CDR3 residues: CASSLGLFGYEQYF. The CDR3 DNA is TGTGCCAGCAGCTTAGGCCTATTCGGGTACGAGCAGTACTTC.